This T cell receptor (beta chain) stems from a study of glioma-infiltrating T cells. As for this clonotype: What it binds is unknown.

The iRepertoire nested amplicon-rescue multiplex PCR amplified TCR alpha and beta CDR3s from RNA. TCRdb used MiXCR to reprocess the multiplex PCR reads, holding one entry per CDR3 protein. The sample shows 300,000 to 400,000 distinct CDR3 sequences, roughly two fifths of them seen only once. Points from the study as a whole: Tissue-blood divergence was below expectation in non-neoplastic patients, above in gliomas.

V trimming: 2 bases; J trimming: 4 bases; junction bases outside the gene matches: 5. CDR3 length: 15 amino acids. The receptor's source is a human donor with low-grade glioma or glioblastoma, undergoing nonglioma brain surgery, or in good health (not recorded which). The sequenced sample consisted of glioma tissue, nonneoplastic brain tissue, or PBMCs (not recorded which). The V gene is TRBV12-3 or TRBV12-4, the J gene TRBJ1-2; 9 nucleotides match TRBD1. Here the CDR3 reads CASSLRTGVFYGYTF. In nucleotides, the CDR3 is TGTGCCAGCAGTTTAAGGACAGGGGTCTTCTATGGCTACACCTTC.